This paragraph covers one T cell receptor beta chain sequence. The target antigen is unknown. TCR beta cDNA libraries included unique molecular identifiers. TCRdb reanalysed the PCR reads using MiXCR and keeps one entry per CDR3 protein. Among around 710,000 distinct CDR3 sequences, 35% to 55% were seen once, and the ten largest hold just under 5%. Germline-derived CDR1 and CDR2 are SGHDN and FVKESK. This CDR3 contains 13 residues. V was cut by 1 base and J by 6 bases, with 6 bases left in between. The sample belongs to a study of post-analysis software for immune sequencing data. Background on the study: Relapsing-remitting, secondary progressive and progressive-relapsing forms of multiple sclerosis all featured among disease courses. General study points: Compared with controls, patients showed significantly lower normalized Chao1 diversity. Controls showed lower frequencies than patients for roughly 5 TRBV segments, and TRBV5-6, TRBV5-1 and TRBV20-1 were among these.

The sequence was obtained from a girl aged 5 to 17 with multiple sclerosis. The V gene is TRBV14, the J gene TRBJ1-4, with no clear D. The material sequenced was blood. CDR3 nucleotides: TGTGCCAGCAGCCAAGTTCCAGATGAAAAACTGTTTTTT. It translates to CASSQVPDEKLFF.